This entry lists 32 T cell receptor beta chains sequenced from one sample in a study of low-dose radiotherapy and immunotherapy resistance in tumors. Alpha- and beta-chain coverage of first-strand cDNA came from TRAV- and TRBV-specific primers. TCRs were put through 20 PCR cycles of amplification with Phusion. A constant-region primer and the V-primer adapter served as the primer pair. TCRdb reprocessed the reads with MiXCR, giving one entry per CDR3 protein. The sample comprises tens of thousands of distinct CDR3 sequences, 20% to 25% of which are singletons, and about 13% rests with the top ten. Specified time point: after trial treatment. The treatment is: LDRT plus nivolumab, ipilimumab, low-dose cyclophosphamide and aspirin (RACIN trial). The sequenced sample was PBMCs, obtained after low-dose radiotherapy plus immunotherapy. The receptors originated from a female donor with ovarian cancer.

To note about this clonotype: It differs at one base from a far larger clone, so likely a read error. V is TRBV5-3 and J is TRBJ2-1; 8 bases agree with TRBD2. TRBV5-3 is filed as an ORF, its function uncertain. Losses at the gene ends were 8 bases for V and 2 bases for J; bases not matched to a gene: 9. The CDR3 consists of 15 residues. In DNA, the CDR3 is TGTGCCAGCAGCCTCAAGCGGGGGACCTACAATGAGCAGTTCTTC. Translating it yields CASSLKRGTYNEQFF.

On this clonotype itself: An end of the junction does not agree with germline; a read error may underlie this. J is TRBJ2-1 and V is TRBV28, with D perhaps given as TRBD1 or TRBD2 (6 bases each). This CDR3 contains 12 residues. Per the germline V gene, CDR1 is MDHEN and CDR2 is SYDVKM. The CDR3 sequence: CASSIFAEGVHF. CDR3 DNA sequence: TGTGCCAGCAGCATTTTCGCGGAGGGGGTGCACTTC.

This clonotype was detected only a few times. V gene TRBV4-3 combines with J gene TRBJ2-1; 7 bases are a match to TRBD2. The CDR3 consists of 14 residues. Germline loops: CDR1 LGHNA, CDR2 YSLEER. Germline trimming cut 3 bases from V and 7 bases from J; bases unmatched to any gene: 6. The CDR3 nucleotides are TGCGCCAGCAGCCACACGACTAGCTCTAATGAGCAGTTCTTC. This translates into CASSHTTSSNEQFF.

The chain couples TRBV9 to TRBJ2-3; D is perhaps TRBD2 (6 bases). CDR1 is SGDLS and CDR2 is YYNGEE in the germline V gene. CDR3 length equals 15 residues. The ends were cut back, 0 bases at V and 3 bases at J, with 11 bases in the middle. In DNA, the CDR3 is TGTGCCAGCAGCGTAGTTGCGGGGTTGACAGATACGCAGTATTTT. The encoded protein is CASSVVAGLTDTQYF.

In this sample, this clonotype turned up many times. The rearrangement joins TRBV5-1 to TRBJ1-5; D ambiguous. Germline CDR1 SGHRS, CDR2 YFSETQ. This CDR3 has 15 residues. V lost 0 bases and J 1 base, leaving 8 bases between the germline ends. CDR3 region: CASSLGGNSNQPQHF. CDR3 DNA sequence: TGCGCCAGCAGCTTGGGAGGTAACAGCAATCAGCCCCAGCATTTT.

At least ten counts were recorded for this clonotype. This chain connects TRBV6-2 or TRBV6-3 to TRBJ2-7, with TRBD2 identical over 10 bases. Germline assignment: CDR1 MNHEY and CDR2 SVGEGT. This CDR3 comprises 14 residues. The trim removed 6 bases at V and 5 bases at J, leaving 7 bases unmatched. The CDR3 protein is CASRPSGSTDEQYF. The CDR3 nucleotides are TGTGCCAGCAGGCCTAGCGGGAGTACCGACGAGCAGTACTTC.

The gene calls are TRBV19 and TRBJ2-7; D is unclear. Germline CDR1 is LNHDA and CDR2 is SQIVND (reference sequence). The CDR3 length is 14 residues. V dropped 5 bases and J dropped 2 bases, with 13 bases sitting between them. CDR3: CASSFSRATYEQYF. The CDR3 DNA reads TGTGCCAGTAGTTTCTCCCGGGCCACCTACGAGCAGTACTTC. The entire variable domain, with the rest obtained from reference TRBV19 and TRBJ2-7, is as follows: DGGITQSPKYLFRKEGQNVTLSCEQNLNHDAMYWYRQDPGQGLRLIYYSQIVNDFQKGDIAEGYSVSREKKESFPLTVTSAQKNPTAFYLCASSFSRATYEQYFGPGTRLTVT.

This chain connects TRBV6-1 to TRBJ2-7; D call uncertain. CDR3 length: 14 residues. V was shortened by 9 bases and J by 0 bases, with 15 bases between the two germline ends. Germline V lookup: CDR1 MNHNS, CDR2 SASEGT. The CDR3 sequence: CARLPGSHSYEQYF. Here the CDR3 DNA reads TGTGCCAGACTACCTGGGTCTCACTCCTACGAGCAGTACTTC.

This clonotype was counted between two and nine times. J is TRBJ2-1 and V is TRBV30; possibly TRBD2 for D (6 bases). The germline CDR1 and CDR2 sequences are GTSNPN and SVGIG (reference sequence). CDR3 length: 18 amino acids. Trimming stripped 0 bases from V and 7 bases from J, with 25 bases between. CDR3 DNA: TGTGCCTGGAGTGTGAGTTTGTTGGTGGGGACTCCCTCGAATGAGCAGTTCTTC. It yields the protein CAWSVSLLVGTPSNEQFF.

CDR3 nucleotide sequence: TGCGCCAGCAGCTTGGAATCGGGGGGGGGCTGGAATGAGCAGTTCTTC. Its protein product is CASSLESGGGWNEQFF. The chain employs TRBV5-1 and TRBJ2-1; TRBD2 matches 8 bases. The ends lost 0 bases at V and 7 bases at J; junction bases unmatched: 9. The CDR3 sequence is 16 residues long. The germline V gene encodes CDR1 SGHRS and CDR2 YFSETQ.

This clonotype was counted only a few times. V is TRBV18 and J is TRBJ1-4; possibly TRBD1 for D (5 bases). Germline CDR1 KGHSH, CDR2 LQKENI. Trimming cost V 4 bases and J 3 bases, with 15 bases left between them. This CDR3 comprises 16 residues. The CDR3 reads CASSRQGSSANEKLFF. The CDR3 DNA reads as TGTGCCAGCTCACGTCAGGGCTCCTCGGCTAATGAAAAACTGTTTTTT.

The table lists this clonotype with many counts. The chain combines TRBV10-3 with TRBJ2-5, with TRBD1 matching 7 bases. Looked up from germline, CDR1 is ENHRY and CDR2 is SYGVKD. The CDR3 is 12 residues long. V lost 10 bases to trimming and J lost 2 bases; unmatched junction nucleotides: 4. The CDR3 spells CATGTAQETQYF. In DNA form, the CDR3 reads TGTGCCACCGGGACAGCTCAAGAGACCCAGTACTTC.

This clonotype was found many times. Written as DNA, the CDR3 is TGTGCCAGCAGCTTTCCTAGTCTCTACGAGCAGTACTTC. Amino acid sequence: CASSFPSLYEQYF. The chain joins TRBV7-2 to TRBJ2-7; D gene ambiguous. This CDR3 region has 13 residues. The V gene's germline CDR1 is SGHTA and CDR2 FQGNSA. V was trimmed by 3 bases and J by 3 bases, leaving 9 bases between them.

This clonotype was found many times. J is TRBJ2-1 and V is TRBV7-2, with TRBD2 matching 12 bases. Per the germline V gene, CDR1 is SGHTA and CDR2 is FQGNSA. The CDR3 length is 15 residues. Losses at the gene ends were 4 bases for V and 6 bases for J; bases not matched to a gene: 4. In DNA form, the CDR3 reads TGTGCCAGCAGCTCTAGCGGGAGGGAGTTCAATGAGCAGTTCTTC. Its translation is CASSSSGREFNEQFF.

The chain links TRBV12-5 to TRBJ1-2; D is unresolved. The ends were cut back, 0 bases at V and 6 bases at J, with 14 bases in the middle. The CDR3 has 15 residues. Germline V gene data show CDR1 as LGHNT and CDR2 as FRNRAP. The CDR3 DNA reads TGTGCTAGTGGTTTGGTCGGGCGTCTGGGGAATGGCTACACCTTC. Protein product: CASGLVGRLGNGYTF.

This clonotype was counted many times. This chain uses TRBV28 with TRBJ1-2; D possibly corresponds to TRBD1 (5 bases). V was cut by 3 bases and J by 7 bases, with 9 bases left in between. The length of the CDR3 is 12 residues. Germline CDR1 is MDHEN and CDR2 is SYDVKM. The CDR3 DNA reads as TGTGCCAGCAGTTTCGGGGGTTCTGGCTACACCTTC. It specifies CASSFGGSGYTF.

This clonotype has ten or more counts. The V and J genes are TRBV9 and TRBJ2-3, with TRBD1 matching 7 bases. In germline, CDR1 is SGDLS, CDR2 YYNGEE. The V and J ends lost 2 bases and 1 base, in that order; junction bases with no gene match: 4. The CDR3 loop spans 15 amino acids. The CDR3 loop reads CASSVPGTGTDTQYF. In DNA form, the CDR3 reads TGTGCCAGCAGCGTTCCCGGGACAGGCACAGATACGCAGTATTTT. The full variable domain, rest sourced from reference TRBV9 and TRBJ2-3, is DSGVTQTPKHLITATGQRVTLRCSPRSGDLSVYWYQQSLDQGLQFLIQYYNGEERAKGNILERFSAQQFPDLHSELNLSSLELGDSALYFCASSVPGTGTDTQYFGPGTRLTVL.

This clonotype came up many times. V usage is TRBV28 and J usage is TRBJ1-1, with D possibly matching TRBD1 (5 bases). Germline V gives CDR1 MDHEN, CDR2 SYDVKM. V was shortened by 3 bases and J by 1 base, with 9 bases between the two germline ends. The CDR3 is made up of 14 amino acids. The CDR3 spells CASSLLRENTEAFF. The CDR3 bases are TGTGCCAGCAGTTTGCTCAGGGAGAACACTGAAGCTTTCTTT.

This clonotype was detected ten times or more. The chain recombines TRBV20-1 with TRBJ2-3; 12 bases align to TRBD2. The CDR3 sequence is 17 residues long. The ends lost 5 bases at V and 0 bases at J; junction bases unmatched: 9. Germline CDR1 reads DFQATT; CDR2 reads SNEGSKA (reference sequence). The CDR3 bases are TGCAGTGCTTCCCGGACTAGCGGGACTACTAGCACAGATACGCAGTATTTT. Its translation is CSASRTSGTTSTDTQYF.

CDR3 sequence (DNA): TGCAGCGCCTGGGGGGGCTACACAGATACGCAGTATTTT. Its translation: CSAWGGYTDTQYF. The chain carries TRBV29-1 and TRBJ2-3; TRBD2 might be the D (7 bases). Germline assignment: CDR1 SQVTM and CDR2 ANQGSEA. With 7 bases removed from V and 2 bases from J, the gap between germline ends came to 13 bases. The CDR3 covers 13 residues.

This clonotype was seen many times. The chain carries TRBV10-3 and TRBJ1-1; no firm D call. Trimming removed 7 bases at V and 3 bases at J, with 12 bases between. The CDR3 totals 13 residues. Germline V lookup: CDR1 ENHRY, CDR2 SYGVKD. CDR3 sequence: CAIMNRVDTEAFF. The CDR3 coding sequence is TGTGCCATCATGAATAGGGTGGACACTGAAGCTTTCTTT.

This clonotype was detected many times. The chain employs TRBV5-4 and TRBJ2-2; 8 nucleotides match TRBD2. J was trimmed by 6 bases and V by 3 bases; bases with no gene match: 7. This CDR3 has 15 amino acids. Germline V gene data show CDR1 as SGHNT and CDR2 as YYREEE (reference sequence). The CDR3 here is CASSSTGGRPGELFF. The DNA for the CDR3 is TGTGCCAGCAGCTCAACGGGGGGGCGGCCCGGGGAGCTGTTTTTT.

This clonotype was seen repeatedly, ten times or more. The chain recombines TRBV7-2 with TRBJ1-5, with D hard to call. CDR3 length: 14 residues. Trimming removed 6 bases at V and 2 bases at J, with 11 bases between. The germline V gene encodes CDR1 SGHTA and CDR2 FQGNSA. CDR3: CASSLSRGNQPQHF. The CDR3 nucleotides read TGTGCCAGCAGTCTATCCCGGGGCAATCAGCCCCAGCATTTT.

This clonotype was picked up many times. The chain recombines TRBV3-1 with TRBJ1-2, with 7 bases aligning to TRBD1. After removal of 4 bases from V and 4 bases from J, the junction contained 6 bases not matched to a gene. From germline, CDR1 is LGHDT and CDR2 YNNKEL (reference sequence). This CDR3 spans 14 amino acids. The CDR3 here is CASSPGTAIYGYTF. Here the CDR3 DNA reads TGTGCCAGCAGCCCCGGGACAGCAATCTATGGCTACACCTTC.

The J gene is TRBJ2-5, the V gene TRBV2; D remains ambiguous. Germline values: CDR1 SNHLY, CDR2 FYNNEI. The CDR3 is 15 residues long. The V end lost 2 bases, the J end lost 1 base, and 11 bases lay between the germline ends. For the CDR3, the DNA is TGTGCCAGCAGTGAACTCTTGGGTGGCCAAGAGACCCAGTACTTC. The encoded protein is CASSELLGGQETQYF.

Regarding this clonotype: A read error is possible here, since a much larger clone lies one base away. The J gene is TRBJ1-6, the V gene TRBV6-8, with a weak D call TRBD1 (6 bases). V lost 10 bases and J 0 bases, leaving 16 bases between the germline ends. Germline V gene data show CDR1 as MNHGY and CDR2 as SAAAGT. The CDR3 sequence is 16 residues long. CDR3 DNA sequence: TGTGCCATCAATGATACAGGGAGCTCCTATAATTCACCCCTCCACTTT. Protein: CAINDTGSSYNSPLHF.

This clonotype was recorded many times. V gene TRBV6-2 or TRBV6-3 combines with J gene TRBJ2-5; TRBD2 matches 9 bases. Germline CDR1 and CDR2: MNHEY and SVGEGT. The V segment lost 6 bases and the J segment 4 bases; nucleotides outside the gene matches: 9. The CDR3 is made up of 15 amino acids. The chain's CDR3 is CASSLGGGVVETQYF. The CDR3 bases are TGTGCCAGCAGCTTGGGCGGGGGGGTCGTAGAGACCCAGTACTTC.

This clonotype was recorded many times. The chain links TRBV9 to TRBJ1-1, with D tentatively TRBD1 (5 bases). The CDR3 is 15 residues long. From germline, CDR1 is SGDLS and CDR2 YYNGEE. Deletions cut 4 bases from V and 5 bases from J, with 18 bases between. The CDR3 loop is CASSSVVRGGTEAFF. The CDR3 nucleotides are TGTGCCAGCAGCTCAGTGGTGAGGGGAGGGACTGAAGCTTTCTTT.

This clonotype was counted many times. The CDR3 DNA is TGTGCCAGCAGCGGAGCAACTAGCGGGTACTACGAGCAGTACTTC. It codes for CASSGATSGYYEQYF. V is TRBV9 and J is TRBJ2-7; 9 bases fit TRBD2. The germline V gene encodes CDR1 SGDLS and CDR2 YYNGEE. V lost 3 bases, J lost 3 bases, and 7 bases stayed unmatched. The CDR3 is 15 amino acids.

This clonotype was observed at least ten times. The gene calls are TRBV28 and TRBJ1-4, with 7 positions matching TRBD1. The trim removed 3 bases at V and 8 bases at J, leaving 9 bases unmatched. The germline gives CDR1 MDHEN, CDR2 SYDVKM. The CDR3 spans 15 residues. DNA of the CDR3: TGTGCCAGCAGTTTCCCAGGGGGGACAAAAGAAAAACTGTTTTTT. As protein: CASSFPGGTKEKLFF.

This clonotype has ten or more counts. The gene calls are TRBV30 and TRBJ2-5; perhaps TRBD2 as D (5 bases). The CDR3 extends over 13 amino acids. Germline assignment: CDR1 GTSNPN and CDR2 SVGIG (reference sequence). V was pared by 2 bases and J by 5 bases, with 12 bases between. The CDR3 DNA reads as TGTGCCTGGAGTAGGACTCGTCGGGAGACCCAGTACTTC. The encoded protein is CAWSRTRRETQYF.

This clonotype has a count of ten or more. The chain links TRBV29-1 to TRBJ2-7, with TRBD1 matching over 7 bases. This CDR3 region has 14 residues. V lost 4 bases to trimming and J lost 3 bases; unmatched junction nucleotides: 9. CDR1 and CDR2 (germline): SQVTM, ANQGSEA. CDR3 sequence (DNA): TGCAGCGTTGTCCATCCGGGACAGCTCTACGAGCAGTACTTC. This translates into CSVVHPGQLYEQYF.